The 9 T cell receptor beta chains below all came from one sample that was sequenced in a study of identical twins. TCRdb reanalysed the 5' RACE reads using MiXCR and keeps one entry per CDR3 protein. The data hold a few hundred thousand distinct CDR3 sequences, with roughly 9% observed a single time. The sample was also reused in another study, on yellow fever vaccine responses in identical twins.

Sequencing was done on a sample of CD8+ T cells sorted from blood. The receptors shown here come from a woman aged 18-29 years in good health.

The chain employs TRBV28 and TRBJ2-3; D call uncertain. Germline assignment: CDR1 MDHEN and CDR2 SYDVKM. The CDR3 loop spans 18 amino acids. V lost 5 bases and J lost 2, with 23 bases in between. This chain's CDR3 is CASSPRLAPSWNTDTQYF. CDR3 bases: TGTGCCAGCAGTCCGCGCCTCGCCCCCTCCTGGAACACAGATACGCAGTATTTT.

The gene calls are TRBV30 and TRBJ2-5; D remains unclear. The V gene lost 2 bases and the J gene lost 3 bases, with 7 bases spanning the gap. Germline lookup yields CDR1 GTSNPN and CDR2 SVGIG (reference sequence). CDR3 length equals 12 residues. Here the CDR3 reads CAWSTLKETQYF. CDR3 in DNA: TGTGCCTGGAGTACGCTCAAAGAGACCCAGTACTTC.

The J gene is TRBJ2-5, the V gene TRBV7-9, with D perhaps matching TRBD1 (6 bases). V was pared by 4 bases and J by 3 bases, with 12 bases between. The germline V gene encodes CDR1 SEHNR and CDR2 FQNEAQ (reference sequence). The length of the CDR3 is 14 residues. CDR3 nucleotide sequence: TGTGCCAGCAGCTCGGGACATACGAAAGAGACCCAGTACTTC. This translates into CASSSGHTKETQYF.

This clonotype was picked up a small number of times. The J gene is TRBJ2-5, the V gene TRBV28, with 8 bases fitting TRBD2. The V segment lost 5 bases and the J segment 7 bases; nucleotides outside the gene matches: 12. There are 15 residues in the CDR3. Germline V CDR1 and CDR2: MDHEN, SYDVKM. The CDR3 DNA is TGTGCCAGCAGTACGGGACTAGTGGGAGTTGGGACCCAGTACTTC. It specifies CASSTGLVGVGTQYF.

This clonotype has at least ten counts. V usage is TRBV6-1 and J usage is TRBJ2-5, with 9 positions matching TRBD2. This CDR3 spans 17 amino acids. V shed 8 bases, J shed 4 bases, and the junction held 17 bases outside the gene matches. Germline V lookup: CDR1 MNHNS, CDR2 SASEGT. This CDR3 reads CASSAHVAGGNVETQYF. CDR3 DNA sequence: TGTGCCAGCTCAGCCCATGTGGCGGGAGGGAATGTAGAGACCCAGTACTTC.

This clonotype was seen repeatedly, ten times or more. The chain carries TRBV9 and TRBJ2-7; the D is unclear. The CDR3 is 14 residues long. Germline V gives CDR1 SGDLS, CDR2 YYNGEE. The germline V and J ends were trimmed by 0 bases and 2 bases, with 9 bases remaining between them. CDR3 in amino acids: CASSVVPGAYEQYF. CDR3 nucleotides: TGTGCCAGCAGCGTAGTGCCAGGAGCCTACGAGCAGTACTTC.

Many counts were recorded for this clonotype. This rearrangement joins TRBV28 to TRBJ2-7; 7 bases fit TRBD2. The CDR3 runs to 17 residues. Germline V gene sequence: CDR1 MDHEN, CDR2 SYDVKM. V was clipped by 6 bases and J by 6 bases; unmatched bases: 20. The CDR3 nucleotides are TGTGCCAGCAGCACTCTTAGGGTTGTGCGGGGGAAAGGCGAGCAGTACTTC. Its translation is CASSTLRVVRGKGEQYF.

This clonotype was counted only a few times. V is TRBV10-3 and J is TRBJ1-5; D perhaps matches TRBD1 (5 bases). Deletions cut 1 base from V and 0 bases from J, with 10 bases between. Germline V gene sequence: CDR1 ENHRY, CDR2 SYGVKD. The CDR3 is 16 amino acids. The CDR3 spells CAISEFGADSNQPQHF. The DNA for the CDR3 is TGTGCCATCAGTGAGTTCGGGGCTGATAGCAATCAGCCCCAGCATTTT.

The V and J genes are TRBV29-1 and TRBJ2-7; a possible D gene is TRBD1 (6 bases). V lost 1 base to trimming and J lost 6 bases, with 10 bases between them. CDR3 length: 12 amino acids. From germline, CDR1 is SQVTM and CDR2 ANQGSEA. CDR3 DNA sequence: TGCAGCGTTGAAGGAGGGGGTCCCGAGCAGTACTTC. Its protein product is CSVEGGGPEQYF.